This T cell receptor (beta chain) was recovered during a study of post-analysis software for immune sequencing data. On the study more broadly: Both relapsing-remitting and secondary progressive multiple sclerosis featured among the disease courses, as did progressive-relapsing multiple sclerosis.

Germline V CDR1 and CDR2: LGHNA, YNFKEQ. Trimming cost V 6 bases and J 0 bases; bases outside gene matches: 5. CDR3 length: 14 residues. Study results and limitations: The study found significantly lower normalized Chao1 diversity in multiple sclerosis patients than in controls. Patients showed TRBV5-6, TRBV5-1 and TRBV20-1 among several TRBV segments more frequent than in controls. By F measure, samples from a shared preparation batch strongly co-clustered.

This clonotype was counted a few times. Its antigen is unknown. TCR beta cDNA libraries included unique molecular identifiers. Each CDR3 protein is one row after TCRdb ran MiXCR on the PCR reads. The sample includes hundreds of thousands of distinct CDR3 sequences, roughly 45% of them seen just once. The origin of this receptor is a girl between 5 and 17 years old with multiple sclerosis. The V call is TRBV4-2, the J call TRBJ2-7; 7 bases line up with TRBD2. Source material: blood. This CDR3 is CASRLADSSYEQYF. The CDR3 bases are TGTGCCAGCAGGCTAGCGGATAGCTCCTACGAGCAGTACTTC.